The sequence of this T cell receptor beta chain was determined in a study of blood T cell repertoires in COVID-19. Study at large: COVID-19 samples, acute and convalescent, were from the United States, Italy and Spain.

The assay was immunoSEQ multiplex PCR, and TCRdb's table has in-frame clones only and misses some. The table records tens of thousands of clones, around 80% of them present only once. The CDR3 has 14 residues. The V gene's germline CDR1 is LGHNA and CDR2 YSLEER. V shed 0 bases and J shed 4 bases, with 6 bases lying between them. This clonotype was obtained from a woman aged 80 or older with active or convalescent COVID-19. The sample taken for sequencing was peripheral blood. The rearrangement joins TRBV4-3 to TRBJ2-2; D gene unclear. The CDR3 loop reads CASSQDFGTGELFF. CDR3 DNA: TGCGCCAGCAGCCAAGATTTCGGCACCGGGGAGCTGTTTTTT.